The clone carrying this TCR beta chain was detected only a few times. These data originate in a study of blood T cell repertoires in COVID-19. Study-wide background: In each case, the material was cDNA or gDNA derived from T cells, B-cell-depleted T cells, or PBMCs.

Germline values: CDR1 MNHEY, CDR2 SVGEGT. The V gene end was trimmed by 2 bases and the J gene end by 4 bases; junction bases not matched to a gene: 7. The CDR3 loop spans 17 amino acids. Authors' data handling: It was from reference gene primer amplification that nucleated cell counts were estimated. Profiling relied on immunoSEQ multiplex PCR, and the TCRdb table lists in-frame clones only, not all of them. The DNA gave D and trimming, while V, J and clone size come from that table. The data show approximately 190,000 clones, nearly 85% seen once. Material for sequencing was peripheral blood. This clonotype originated in a young woman with acute or convalescent COVID-19. The genes are TRBV6-2 or TRBV6-3 and TRBJ2-2; 10 bases match TRBD2. In DNA, the CDR3 is TGTGCCAGCAGTTACCGTCTCCTAGCGGGAGCCACCGGGGAGCTGTTTTTT. It encodes CASSYRLLAGATGELFF.